The 18 T cell receptor beta chains reported below all come from one sample, sequenced in a study of T cells in Graves' hyperthyroidism and ophthalmopathy. TCR beta CDR3 regions were amplified from RNA. First-round RT-PCR with HTBI primers amplified the TCR CDR3 region. A single record per CDR3 protein comes from TCRdb applying MiXCR to the multiplex PCR reads. Here the sample spans some 500,000 distinct CDR3 sequences, around 15% being singletons. The material sequenced was blood. These receptors were taken from a young woman with Graves' hyperthyroidism.

This clonotype appeared many times. This chain joins TRBV10-3 and TRBJ2-1, with TRBD2 matching over 13 bases. This CDR3 comprises 14 residues. The J segment lost 8 bases and the V segment lost 8 bases, leaving 6 bases of the junction unmatched. CDR1 and CDR2 from the germline V gene are ENHRY and SYGVKD. CDR3 sequence reads: CAIAGTSGTDEQFF. The DNA for the CDR3 is TGTGCCATCGCCGGGACTAGCGGGACCGATGAGCAGTTCTTC.

This clonotype was recorded a few times. V usage is TRBV15 and J usage is TRBJ2-1; TRBD2 aligns across 9 bases. This CDR3 has 14 amino acids. The trim removed 2 bases at V and 7 bases at J, leaving 3 bases unmatched. Germline V gene lookup returns CDR1 LNHNV and CDR2 YYDKDF (reference sequence). CDR3 in amino acids: CATSRLAGSNEQFF. The CDR3 nucleotides read TGTGCCACCAGCAGACTAGCGGGAAGTAATGAGCAGTTCTTC.

In this sample, this clonotype turned up many times. This sequence joins TRBV11-2 and TRBJ1-2; no clear D. V was shortened by 1 base and J by 4 bases, with 13 bases between the two germline ends. CDR1 SGHAT and CDR2 FQNNGV come from the germline V gene. This CDR3 contains 15 residues. The CDR3 nucleotides are TGTGCCAGCAGCTTAGTCGACAACACCCCCTATGGCTACACCTTC. The encoded protein is CASSLVDNTPYGYTF.

This clonotype came up many times. The V gene is TRBV3-1, the J gene TRBJ2-4; TRBD1 matches at 7 bases. The CDR3 is 22 residues long. The trim removed 0 bases at V and 2 bases at J, leaving 22 bases unmatched. From germline, CDR1 is LGHDT and CDR2 YNNKEL (reference sequence). The CDR3 nucleotides read TGTGCCAGCAGCCAAGACGTCGGTACTGACAGGGTGGAAAGGTTCACCAAAAACATTCAGTACTTC. This translates into CASSQDVGTDRVERFTKNIQYF.

The V call is TRBV27, the J call TRBJ2-7; D remains unclear. The germline V gene has CDR1 MNHEY and CDR2 SMNVEV (reference sequence). The CDR3 has 14 residues. Trimming removed 3 bases at V and 4 bases at J, with 13 bases between. CDR3 residues: CASSFDTLSYEQYF. The CDR3 DNA reads as TGTGCCAGCAGTTTTGACACGCTAAGTTACGAGCAGTACTTC.

This chain links TRBV12-3 or TRBV12-4 with TRBJ1-1; maybe TRBD1 (5 bases). This CDR3 is 15 amino acids long. The germline V and J ends were trimmed by 6 bases and 5 bases, with 19 bases remaining between them. This chain's CDR3 is CASSKSGLWRTEAFF. The CDR3 nucleotides are TGTGCCAGCAGCAAGTCGGGACTTTGGAGAACTGAAGCTTTCTTT.

This clonotype was counted at least ten times. V and J are TRBV2 and TRBJ2-2; D perhaps matches TRBD1 (6 bases). The CDR3 consists of 13 residues. Looked up from germline, CDR1 is SNHLY and CDR2 is FYNNEI. Trimming shortened V by 6 bases and J by 6 bases, and 11 bases separated the two germline ends. CDR3: CASSDDRSGELFF. The DNA of the CDR3 is TGTGCCAGCAGCGATGACAGGTCCGGGGAGCTGTTTTTT.

Ten or more counts support this clonotype. The chain carries TRBV7-8 and TRBJ2-1, with 11 bases lining up with TRBD2. J gave up 0 bases and V 10 bases, and 11 bases lay outside the gene matches. The CDR3 contains 17 residues. Per the germline V gene, CDR1 is SGHVS and CDR2 is FQNEAQ. The CDR3 coding sequence is TGTGCCACGACCGGGACTAGCGGATCCAGCTCCTACAATGAGCAGTTCTTC. Its translation is CATTGTSGSSSYNEQFF.

This rearrangement joins TRBV7-9 to TRBJ2-7; 10 bases agree with TRBD2. Germline loops: CDR1 SEHNR, CDR2 FQNEAQ (reference sequence). CDR3 size: 17 residues. Trimming took 5 bases from V and 2 from J; bases not matched to a gene: 12. The chain's CDR3 is CASSRTSHGTSAYEQYF. CDR3 nucleotide sequence: TGTGCCAGCAGCCGCACATCCCACGGGACTAGCGCCTACGAGCAGTACTTC.

This clonotype has just a few counts. This chain connects TRBV29-1 to TRBJ2-1, with D uncertain. CDR3 length: 15 amino acids. Between the trimmed V and J ends, which lost 0 bases and 1 base, there was a span of 10 bases. Germline CDR1 and CDR2: SQVTM and ANQGSEA. Here the CDR3 reads CSVEEGFGSYNEQFF. CDR3 coding DNA: TGCAGCGTTGAAGAGGGGTTCGGTTCCTACAATGAGCAGTTCTTC.

There are many counts of this clonotype. The V call is TRBV27, the J call TRBJ1-2, with a possible D match to TRBD1 (5 bases). The CDR3 is 14 residues long. Germline CDR1 and CDR2: MNHEY and SMNVEV (reference sequence). V lost 2 bases and J 3 bases, leaving 10 bases between the germline ends. The CDR3 here is CASSLGRAHYGYTF. The CDR3, as DNA: TGTGCCAGCAGTTTAGGCAGGGCCCACTATGGCTACACCTTC.

This rearrangement joins TRBV2 to TRBJ2-3, with 8 bases lining up with TRBD2. The germline V gene has CDR1 SNHLY and CDR2 FYNNEI. The CDR3 sequence is 13 residues long. V was pared by 7 bases and J by 1 base, with 1 base of the junction left unmatched. CDR3 sequence reads: CASKAGGTDTQYF. CDR3 nucleotide sequence: TGTGCCAGCAAAGCGGGAGGCACAGATACGCAGTATTTT.

This clonotype was recorded many times. V is TRBV6-1 and J is TRBJ2-6; tentatively, D is TRBD1 (5 bases). Trimming cost V 5 bases and J 1 base, with 15 bases left between them. The CDR3 loop spans 17 amino acids. CDR1 and CDR2 from the germline V gene are MNHNS and SASEGT. CDR3 nucleotide sequence: TGTGCCAGCAGTCAGGGAATCCCCCAATCTGGGGCCAACGTCCTGACTTTC. Translation: CASSQGIPQSGANVLTF.

This clonotype was seen a handful of times. The V and J genes are TRBV7-2 and TRBJ2-2, with 7 bases that match TRBD2. Trimming removed 1 base from V and 4 bases from J; junction bases left unmatched: 6. There are 16 residues in the CDR3. CDR1 is SGHTA and CDR2 is FQGNSA in the germline V gene. The CDR3 here is CASSLGGRAGTGELFF. The CDR3 coding sequence is TGTGCCAGCAGCTTAGGAGGGAGGGCGGGCACCGGGGAGCTGTTTTTT.

The table lists this clonotype with many counts. The chain couples TRBV27 to TRBJ1-2, with D maybe TRBD1 (6 bases). Per germline, CDR1 MNHEY and CDR2 SMNVEV (reference sequence). V dropped 8 bases and J dropped 3 bases, with 16 bases sitting between them. The CDR3 is made up of 14 amino acids. CDR3 region: CASGELQGHYGYTF. The CDR3 DNA is TGTGCCAGCGGGGAACTCCAGGGGCACTATGGCTACACCTTC.

In this sample, this clonotype turned up many times. The chain combines TRBV7-9 with TRBJ1-1; D ambiguous. Germline values: CDR1 SEHNR, CDR2 FQNEAQ (reference sequence). Trimming shortened V by 2 bases and J by 1 base, and 8 bases separated the two germline ends. The CDR3 has 14 residues. The CDR3 coding sequence is TGTGCCAGCAGCTTAAACTTTCGGAACACTGAAGCTTTCTTT. It specifies CASSLNFRNTEAFF.

CDR3 nucleotide sequence: TGTGCCAGCAGCTCGCGGACTAGCGGGAGGGTCACTGGGGCCAACGTCCTGACTTTC. Translation gives CASSSRTSGRVTGANVLTF. This chain links TRBV7-3 with TRBJ2-6; 15 nucleotides agree with TRBD2. The CDR3 loop spans 19 amino acids. Losses at the gene ends were 4 bases for V and 2 bases for J; bases not matched to a gene: 6. CDR1 SGHTA and CDR2 FQGTGA come from the germline V gene.

This clonotype has ten or more counts. The V gene is TRBV11-2, the J gene TRBJ1-1; D unresolved. Germline V CDR1 and CDR2: SGHAT, FQNNGV. Trimming removed 5 bases from V and 5 bases from J, with 12 bases in between. This CDR3 spans 13 amino acids. CDR3 nucleotide sequence: TGTGCCAGCAGCCTCGAGGTTGGGACTGAAGCTTTCTTT. Translation gives CASSLEVGTEAFF.